The 19 T cell receptor beta chains reported below all come from one sample, sequenced in a study of T cell responses to AZD1222 COVID-19 vaccine. The assay was immunoSEQ multiplex PCR, and TCRdb's table has in-frame clones only and misses some. Of 120,000 or so clones listed, 91% are singletons. The material was peripheral blood, obtained on day 0 of AZD1222 vaccination. The receptors originated from an adult in good health.

In regard to this clone: At one of its ends the junction is not consistent with the germline gene, which may arise from a read error. This CDR3 is CASSRDREGSSEQYF. In nucleotides, the CDR3 is TGTGCCAGCAGCCGAGACAGGGAGGGCTCCTCCGAGCAGTACTTC. The rearrangement links TRBV7-8 to TRBJ2-7; D possibly uses TRBD1 or TRBD2 (7 bases each). The CDR3 runs to 15 residues. Germline CDR1 SGHVS, CDR2 FQNEAQ.

The chain joins TRBV6-1 to TRBJ1-3, with 8 bases matching TRBD1. This CDR3 spans 16 amino acids. Germline V gene data show CDR1 as MNHNS and CDR2 as SASEGT. V shed 1 base, J shed 6 bases, and the junction held 8 bases outside the gene matches. The CDR3 DNA sequence: TGTGCCAGCAGTGAAGAGGACAGGGTTGGGTTAAACACCATATATTTT. It translates to CASSEEDRVGLNTIYF.

This sequence joins TRBV7-2 and TRBJ1-1; unclear D gene. The V end lost 2 bases, the J end lost 3 bases, and 7 bases lay between the germline ends. The CDR3 has 13 residues. The germline CDR1 and CDR2 sequences are SGHTA and FQGNSA. The CDR3 spells CASSLYRDTEAFF. The CDR3 nucleotides read TGTGCCAGCAGCTTATATAGGGACACTGAAGCTTTCTTT.

This sequence joins TRBV5-1 and TRBJ1-1; the match to TRBD1 covers 7 bases. CDR3 length equals 15 residues. Germline values: CDR1 SGHRS, CDR2 YFSETQ. The J segment lost 7 bases and the V segment lost 3 bases, leaving 12 bases of the junction unmatched. The CDR3 sequence: CASSSRRGQIGEAFF. For the CDR3, the DNA is TGCGCCAGCAGCTCACGGAGGGGGCAGATCGGTGAAGCTTTCTTT.

This clone occurred once. The chain has TRBV6-5 and TRBJ2-7, with D unclear. The CDR3 is 13 amino acids. V lost 2 bases to trimming and J lost 5 bases, with 10 bases between them. Germline-derived CDR1 and CDR2 are MNHEY and SVGAGI. The CDR3 region is CASSYPMGNEQYF. CDR3 sequence (DNA): TGTGCCAGCAGTTACCCGATGGGGAACGAGCAGTACTTC.

J is TRBJ1-1 and V is TRBV6-6; D remains ambiguous. The CDR3 contains 12 residues. Trimming stripped 5 bases from V and 1 base from J, with 5 bases between. In germline, CDR1 is MNHNY, CDR2 SVGAGI (reference sequence). The CDR3 DNA is TGTGCCAGCAGTGGCTCGAACACTGAAGCTTTCTTT. Translation gives CASSGSNTEAFF.

This sequence joins TRBV5-1 and TRBJ1-1, with 9 bases fitting TRBD1. CDR3 size: 13 residues. V lost 4 bases to trimming and J lost 4 bases; unmatched junction nucleotides: 2. Per the germline V gene, CDR1 is SGHRS and CDR2 is YFSETQ. This CDR3 reads CASSETGGTEAFF. CDR3 in DNA: TGCGCCAGCAGCGAGACAGGGGGCACTGAAGCTTTCTTT.

The chain combines TRBV5-1 with TRBJ1-1; D call uncertain. Germline V CDR1 and CDR2: SGHRS, YFSETQ. Trimming stripped 0 bases from V and 4 bases from J, with 10 bases between. CDR3 length: 14 amino acids. CDR3 DNA: TGCGCCAGCAGCTTGGGAATGGGTTCCACTGAAGCTTTCTTT. It codes for CASSLGMGSTEAFF.

The genes are TRBV5-1 and TRBJ2-5; D may be TRBD1 (6 bases). With 2 bases removed from V and 5 bases from J, the gap between germline ends came to 16 bases. The germline V gene has CDR1 SGHRS and CDR2 YFSETQ. The CDR3 extends over 15 amino acids. This chain's CDR3 is CASSLGHRVQETQYF. DNA for the CDR3: TGCGCCAGCAGCTTAGGTCACAGGGTCCAGGAGACCCAGTACTTC. Together with reference TRBV5-1 and TRBJ2-5, the CDR3 gives the full variable domain: KAGVTQTPRYLIKTRGQQVTLSCSPISGHRSVSWYQQTPGQGLQFLFEYFSETQRNKGNFPGRFSGRQFSNSRSEMNVSTLELGDSALYLCASSLGHRVQETQYFGPGTRLLVL.

V and J are TRBV27 and TRBJ2-1; 7 nucleotides agree with TRBD2. This CDR3 is built from 13 residues. CDR1 and CDR2 (germline): MNHEY, SMNVEV (reference sequence). V lost 6 bases and J lost 4; bases outside the gene matches: 3. CDR3 sequence reads: CASSRAGYNEQFF. Written as DNA, the CDR3 is TGTGCCAGCAGCCGAGCGGGATACAATGAGCAGTTCTTC.

The CDR3 here is CATSPKTGGADTQYF. The CDR3 coding sequence is TGTGCCACATCCCCGAAGACAGGAGGGGCAGATACGCAGTATTTT. V is TRBV6-5 and J is TRBJ2-3; D could derive from TRBD1 or TRBD2 (6 bases each). V lost 10 bases to trimming and J lost 4 bases, with 21 bases between them. Germline assignment: CDR1 MNHEY and CDR2 SVGAGI. CDR3 length equals 15 residues.

CDR3 in amino acids: CASSQGEQNLYEQYF. In nucleotides, the CDR3 is TGCGCCAGCAGCCAAGGGGAACAGAACCTATACGAGCAGTACTTC. The chain joins TRBV4-1 to TRBJ2-7; no definite D call. Germline assignment: CDR1 MGHRA and CDR2 YSYEKL. V lost 1 base to trimming and J lost 4 bases, with 14 bases between them. The CDR3 is 15 amino acids.

V usage is TRBV5-4 and J usage is TRBJ1-3; the D is unclear. The CDR3 is 17 residues long. The V end lost 0 bases, the J end lost 0 bases, and 13 bases lay between the germline ends. The germline gives CDR1 SGHNT, CDR2 YYREEE (reference sequence). The CDR3 is CASSLESAALSGNTIYF. DNA for the CDR3: TGTGCCAGCAGCTTGGAATCCGCGGCTCTCTCTGGAAACACCATATATTTT.

The rearrangement joins TRBV7-3 to TRBJ2-1; D perhaps matches TRBD2 (6 bases). Germline-derived CDR1 and CDR2 are SGHTA and FQGTGA. Between the trimmed V and J ends, which lost 2 bases and 6 bases, there was a span of 8 bases. There are 13 residues in the CDR3. The CDR3 loop reads CASSLPGLNEQFF. The CDR3 DNA sequence: TGTGCCAGCAGCTTACCGGGACTCAATGAGCAGTTCTTC.

The chain recombines TRBV12-5 with TRBJ2-1; TRBD2 agrees at 12 bases. The CDR3 spans 15 residues. CDR1 is LGHNT and CDR2 is FRNRAP in the germline V gene. V was clipped by 5 bases and J by 9 bases; unmatched bases: 8. DNA for the CDR3: TGTGCTAGTGGTACCAGACTAGCGGGAGTTCTTGAGCAGTTCTTC. Translated: CASGTRLAGVLEQFF.

The chain has TRBV4-1 and TRBJ1-5; the D gene is possibly TRBD1 (5 bases). V was clipped by 1 base and J by 5 bases, with 15 bases between them. The CDR3 sequence is 16 residues long. CDR1 MGHRA and CDR2 YSYEKL come from the germline V gene. CDR3 coding DNA: TGCGCCAGCAGCCAAGTTACGGCAGGGCGGCATCAGCCCCAGCATTTT. Encoded protein: CASSQVTAGRHQPQHF.

This chain uses TRBV6-5 with TRBJ1-2, with 9 bases lining up with TRBD1. With 6 bases clipped from V and 8 bases from J, the junction kept 7 bases outside the gene matches. Germline CDR1 MNHEY, CDR2 SVGAGI. This CDR3 comprises 13 residues. CDR3 region: CASRPGQGSGYTF. DNA for the CDR3: TGTGCCAGCAGACCGGGACAGGGCAGCGGCTACACCTTC.

This rearrangement joins TRBV2 to TRBJ1-5, with no clear D. Germline CDR1 SNHLY, CDR2 FYNNEI. The V end lost 1 base, the J end lost 6 bases, and 10 bases lay between the germline ends. The CDR3 spans 14 residues. The CDR3 nucleotides read TGTGCCAGCAGTGAAGGGGATGTCGGTCAGCCCCAGCATTTT. It encodes CASSEGDVGQPQHF.

As to this clone: Other DNA sequences from this sample encode an identical CDR3 as well. The rearrangement joins TRBV2 to TRBJ1-2; TRBD1 is a possible D gene (6 bases). The CDR3 spans 13 residues. Germline lookup yields CDR1 SNHLY and CDR2 FYNNEI. The ends were cut back, 4 bases at V and 2 bases at J, with 8 bases in the middle. CDR3 protein: CASSVQGNYGYTF. As DNA, the CDR3 is TGTGCCAGCAGTGTGCAGGGGAACTATGGCTACACCTTC. The full variable domain, completed using reference TRBV2 and TRBJ1-2, is EPEVTQTPSHQVTQMGQEVILRCVPISNHLYFYWYRQILGQKVEFLVSFYNNEISEKSEIFDDQFSVERPDGSNFTLKIRSTKLEDSAMYFCASSVQGNYGYTFGSGTRLTVV.